Included here is one T cell receptor beta chain sequence, with context. These data originate in a study of cytomegalovirus exposure and HLA in healthy donors. CDR3 length equals 16 residues. V dropped 3 bases and J dropped 2; count of bases not matched to a gene: 9. Germline V CDR1 and CDR2: SGDLS, YYNGEE. Profiling relied on immunoSEQ multiplex PCR, and the TCRdb table lists in-frame clones only, not all of them. The table records 150,000 or so clones, about 86% of them present only once. The clonotype originates from a human donor in good health. Sequencing used PBMCs. The chain combines TRBV9 with TRBJ1-2; 8 positions agree with TRBD1. This chain's CDR3 is CASSAAHRTGNYGYTF. CDR3 DNA sequence: TGTGCCAGCAGCGCCGCTCATAGGACAGGGAACTATGGCTACACCTTC.